This TCR beta chain was sequenced for a study of memory CD4+ T cells and cytomegalovirus serostatus. The assay was immunoSEQ multiplex PCR, and TCRdb's table has in-frame clones only and misses some. This sample has fewer than 50,000 clones, with around 80% found just once. Single viable CD3+CD4+CD8-CD45RO+ cells were sorted as the memory CD4+ T cells. The receptor's source is an adult in good health and CMV-seronegative. The sample was memory CD4+ T cells from blood.

CDR3 nucleotide sequence: TGCGCCAGCAGCTTGGAGGTAGCGGCGACCTACGAGCAGTACTTC. This sequence encodes CASSLEVAATYEQYF. V and J are TRBV5-1 and TRBJ2-7; weak D call: TRBD2 (6 bases). Between the trimmed V and J ends, which lost 0 bases and 2 bases, there was a span of 12 bases. Germline V lookup: CDR1 SGHRS, CDR2 YFSETQ. The CDR3 loop spans 15 amino acids.